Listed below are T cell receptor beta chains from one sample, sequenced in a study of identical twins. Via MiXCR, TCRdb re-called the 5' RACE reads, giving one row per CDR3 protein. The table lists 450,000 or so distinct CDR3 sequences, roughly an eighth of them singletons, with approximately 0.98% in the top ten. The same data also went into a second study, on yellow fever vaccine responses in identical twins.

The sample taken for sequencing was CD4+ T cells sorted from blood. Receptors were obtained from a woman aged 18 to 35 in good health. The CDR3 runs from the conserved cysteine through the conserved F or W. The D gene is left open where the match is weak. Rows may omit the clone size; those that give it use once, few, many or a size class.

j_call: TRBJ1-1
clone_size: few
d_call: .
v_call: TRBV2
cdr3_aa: CASSQTGGKAFF
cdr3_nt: TGTGCCAGCAGTCAGACAGGCGGGAAAGCTTTCTTT

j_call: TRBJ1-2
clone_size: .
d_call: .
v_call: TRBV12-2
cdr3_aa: CARRGQGYGYTF
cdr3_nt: TGTGCCAGGAGGGGACAGGGCTATGGCTACACCTTC

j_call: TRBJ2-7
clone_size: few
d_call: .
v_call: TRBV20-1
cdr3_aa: CSATDATYEQYF
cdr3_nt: TGCAGTGCTACGGACGCGACCTACGAGCAGTACTTC

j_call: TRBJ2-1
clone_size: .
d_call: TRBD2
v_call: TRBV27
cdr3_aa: CASRQGGLGWINEQFF
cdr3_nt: TGTGCCAGCAGGCAAGGGGGACTAGGTTGGATAAATGAGCAGTTCTTC

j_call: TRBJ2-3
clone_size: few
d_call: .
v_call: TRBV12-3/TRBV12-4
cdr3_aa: CASSFFLDTQYF
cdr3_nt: TGTGCCAGCAGTTTTTTTCTAGATACGCAGTATTTT

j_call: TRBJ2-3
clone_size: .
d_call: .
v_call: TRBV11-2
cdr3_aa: CASRKGQTLSTDTQYF
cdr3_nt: TGTGCCAGCAGAAAAGGTCAGACCCTCAGCACAGATACGCAGTATTTT

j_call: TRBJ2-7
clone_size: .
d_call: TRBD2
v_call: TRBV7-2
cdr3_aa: CASSYRSGEYEQYF
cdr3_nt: TGTGCCAGCAGCTACCGTAGCGGGGAGTACGAGCAGTACTTC

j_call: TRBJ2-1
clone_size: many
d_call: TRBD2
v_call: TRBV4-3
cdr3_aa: CASSQAAGLAGEQFF
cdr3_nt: TGCGCCAGCAGCCAAGCCGCAGGACTAGCTGGTGAGCAGTTCTTC

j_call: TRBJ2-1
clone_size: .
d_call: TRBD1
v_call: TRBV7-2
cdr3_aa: CASSGDRGRSEQFF
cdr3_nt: TGTGCCAGCAGCGGGGACAGGGGGCGGAGTGAGCAGTTCTTC

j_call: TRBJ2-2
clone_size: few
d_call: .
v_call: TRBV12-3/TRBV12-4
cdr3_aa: CASSFQGTANTGELFF
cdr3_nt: TGTGCCAGCAGTTTCCAGGGGACGGCCAACACCGGGGAGCTGTTTTTT